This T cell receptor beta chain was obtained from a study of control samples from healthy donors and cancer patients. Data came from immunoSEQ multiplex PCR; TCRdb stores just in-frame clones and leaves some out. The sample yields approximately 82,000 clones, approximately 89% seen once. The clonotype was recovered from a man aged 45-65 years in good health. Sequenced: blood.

Written as DNA, the CDR3 is TGCAGCGTCCGGACGGATCTCCAAGAGACCCAGTACTTC. The encoded protein is CSVRTDLQETQYF. The chain recombines TRBV29-1 with TRBJ2-5; D is unclear. Trimming pared 6 bases from V and 1 base from J, leaving 12 bases between. The CDR3 totals 13 residues. In germline, CDR1 is SQVTM, CDR2 ANQGSEA.